Sequencing of this T cell receptor beta chain was carried out in a study of tumor-infiltrating lymphocytes in primary liver carcinoma. Study in general: Subjects consisted of male and female patients aged 30 to 69 years. Read depth, roughly 3.5 to 8 million productive TCRbeta reads, did not differ significantly between tissues.

General study points: The overlap of tumor-adjacent and tumor-blood pairs was smaller than that of tumor region pairs. Tumor top-250-clone fraction significantly exceeded that of blood (p = 0.039).

At least ten counts were recorded for this clonotype. Its antigen is not known. Starting from 500 ng of total RNA, TCR beta cDNA was produced with a primer in the constant region. Nested multiplex PCR, run for three rounds with slightly modified ARM-PCR, yielded TCR beta libraries. The study ran its first two PCR rounds for roughly 10 cycles each, using TRBV1-TRBV30 forward primers and a C-beta reverse primer. TCRdb used MiXCR to reprocess the multiplex PCR reads, holding one entry per CDR3 protein. Found here are approximately 80,000 distinct CDR3 sequences, about 75% of them singletons; the top ten hold roughly 28%. There are 15 residues in the CDR3. V lost 10 bases to trimming and J lost 1 base, with 19 bases between them. Per the germline V gene, CDR1 is MNHEY and CDR2 is SVGAGI. Starting material for RNA and DNA co-extraction consisted of about 20-30 mg of unsorted bulk tissue.

The receptor was derived from a man aged 40-50 years with primary liver carcinoma and hepatitis B virus infection. The rearrangement joins TRBV6-5 to TRBJ2-5; D not certain. Sequences were obtained from tumor-adjacent normal liver tissue. CDR3 DNA sequence: TGTGCCAAACCCGCGAGACGTCCGCTCCAAGAGACCCAGTACTTC. Its protein is CAKPARRPLQETQYF.